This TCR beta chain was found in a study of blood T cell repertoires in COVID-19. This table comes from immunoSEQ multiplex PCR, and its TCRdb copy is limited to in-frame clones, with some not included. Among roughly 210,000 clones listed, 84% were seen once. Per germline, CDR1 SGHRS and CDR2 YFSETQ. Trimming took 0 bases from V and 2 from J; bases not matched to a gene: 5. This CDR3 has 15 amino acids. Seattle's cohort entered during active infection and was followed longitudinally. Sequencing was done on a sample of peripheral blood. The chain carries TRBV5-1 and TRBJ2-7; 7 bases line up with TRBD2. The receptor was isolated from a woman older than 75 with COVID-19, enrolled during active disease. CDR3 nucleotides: TGCGCCAGCAGCTTGGGACTAGCTGGTGCCTACGAGCAGTACTTC. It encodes CASSLGLAGAYEQYF.